The subject of this entry is one T cell receptor beta chain. This sample is drawn from a study of blood T cell repertoires in COVID-19. About the research overall: Both acute and convalescent COVID-19 samples were obtained from the United States, Italy and Spain.

With 3 bases clipped from V and 2 bases from J, the junction kept 4 bases outside the gene matches. CDR1 is SGDLS, CDR2 YYNGEE, per germline. The CDR3 sequence is 14 residues long. Original analysis: Amplification from reference gene primers served as the basis for estimated nucleated cell counts. Measured with immunoSEQ multiplex PCR; TCRdb has only the in-frame clones, and not every one. From that table come the V and J calls and clone size; the DNA was used to work out D and trimming. The sample contains 43,000 or so clones, roughly 87% of which appear only once. This sequence originates from a man in his sixties with active COVID-19. The specimen sequenced was peripheral blood. This rearrangement joins TRBV9 to TRBJ2-7; 8 positions match TRBD2. CDR3 region: CASSAGLAAYEQYF. The CDR3 DNA sequence: TGTGCCAGCAGCGCCGGACTAGCCGCCTACGAGCAGTACTTC.